This TCR beta chain was recorded in a study of beta chain features in type 1 diabetes. Study conclusions and caveats: When cDNA is sequenced, cells with high TCR expression could be over-represented. Any HLA effect on TCRB rearrangement was left unresolved by small sub-analyses. Insertions at VDJ junctions were less frequent in type 1 diabetes patients. These patients also deleted more nucleotides at the same junctions.

This clone appeared a few times. Its antigen is undetermined. cDNA synthesis used the whole RNA isolate, giving expressed TCRB sequences. Here immunoSEQ multiplex PCR was the method, and the copy in TCRdb shows in-frame clones only, minus some. The sample lists some 410,000 clones; 14% were seen once. Via the markers CD45RO/CCR7/CD25/CD127/CD95/CD27, stem cell-like memory, regulatory, central memory and naive CD4+ cells were sorted. This clonotype originated in a man aged 25-45 years in good health. The sequenced material came from naive CD4+ T cells from blood.

CDR3 amino acids: CASSPGETQYF. CDR3 sequence (DNA): TGTGCCAGCAGCCCGGGGGAGACCCAGTACTTC. The chain recombines TRBV14 with TRBJ2-5; possible D gene TRBD2, 5 bases. The V gene lost 4 bases and the J gene lost 5 bases, with 5 bases spanning the gap. Germline V gene data show CDR1 as SGHDN and CDR2 as FVKESK. This CDR3 has 11 amino acids.